Below, 28 T cell receptor beta chains from the same sample are listed, as sequenced in a study of blood T cell repertoires in COVID-19. The repertoire was sequenced with immunoSEQ multiplex PCR; TCRdb's copy has only in-frame clones and lacks some. Among fewer than 65,000 clones, 75% to 90% were seen once, and the ten largest hold over 15%. Sample: peripheral blood. Receptor source: an older woman with COVID-19, enrolled during active disease.

The chain couples TRBV28 to TRBJ1-5, with TRBD1 matching 10 bases. CDR1 and CDR2 from the germline V gene are MDHEN and SYDVKM. CDR3 length: 16 residues. Trimming removed 4 bases from V and 2 bases from J; junction bases left unmatched: 5. The CDR3, as DNA: TGTGCCAGCAGTTCCTCGACAGGGGGCGGCAATCAGCCCCAGCATTTT. It yields the protein CASSSSTGGGNQPQHF. Together with reference TRBV28 and TRBJ1-5, the CDR3 gives the full variable domain: DVKVTQSSRYLVKRTGEKVFLECVQDMDHENMFWYRQDPGLGLRLIYFSYDVKMKEKGDIPEGYSVSREKKERFSLILESASTNQTSMYLCASSSSTGGGNQPQHFGDGTRLSIL.

This clone was detected a few times. V and J are TRBV6-5 and TRBJ2-5; 7 bases match TRBD2. CDR3 length: 13 amino acids. The junction had 2 bases not matched to a gene; V was cut back by 7 bases and J by 0 bases. In germline, CDR1 is MNHEY, CDR2 SVGAGI. CDR3 loop: CASNGGYQETQYF. The CDR3 region has the DNA TGTGCCAGCAACGGGGGGTACCAAGAGACCCAGTACTTC.

In its sample, this clone was seen a few times. The chain combines TRBV30 with TRBJ1-1; D ambiguous. This CDR3 is built from 12 residues. The V gene lost 2 bases and the J gene lost 7 bases, with 11 bases spanning the gap. Germline CDR1 and CDR2: GTSNPN and SVGIG (reference sequence). CDR3 sequence reads: CAWSPTYYEAFF. CDR3 sequence (DNA): TGTGCCTGGAGTCCCACCTATTATGAAGCTTTCTTT.

This chain links TRBV28 with TRBJ1-2; 8 bases fit TRBD1. Germline-derived CDR1 and CDR2 are MDHEN and SYDVKM. The CDR3 loop spans 15 amino acids. V was clipped by 3 bases and J by 1 base; unmatched bases: 4. As DNA, the CDR3 is TGTGCCAGCAGTTTGGGACAGGTCCTTAACTATGGCTACACCTTC. As protein: CASSLGQVLNYGYTF.

V is TRBV28 and J is TRBJ1-2; D might be TRBD1 (5 bases). V gave up 2 bases and J gave up 6 bases, with 13 bases separating them. The CDR3 has 14 residues. CDR1 and CDR2 from the germline V gene are MDHEN and SYDVKM. CDR3 in DNA: TGTGCCAGCAGTTTAGGCCCAGGGCGGCATGGCTACACCTTC. Its translation: CASSLGPGRHGYTF.

This clone has just one count. This sequence joins TRBV6-2 or TRBV6-3 and TRBJ2-3, with TRBD2 identical over 9 bases. Looked up from germline, CDR1 is MNHEY and CDR2 is SVGEGT. Trimming removed 6 bases from V and 4 bases from J; junction bases left unmatched: 11. The CDR3 extends over 16 amino acids. CDR3 bases: TGTGCCAGCAGCAATTTTCTAGCGGGACCCGCAGATACGCAGTATTTT. This encodes CASSNFLAGPADTQYF.

The chain combines TRBV6-5 with TRBJ1-5, with D unresolved. V was cut by 5 bases and J by 0 bases, with 8 bases left in between. Germline lookup yields CDR1 MNHEY and CDR2 SVGAGI. This CDR3 contains 14 residues. The CDR3 sequence is CASSTEISNQPQHF. DNA of the CDR3: TGTGCCAGCAGTACCGAGATTAGCAATCAGCCCCAGCATTTT.

V and J are TRBV4-2 and TRBJ1-5; tentatively, D is TRBD1 (5 bases). Germline CDR1 LGHNA, CDR2 YNFKEQ. The CDR3 has 16 amino acids. V dropped 4 bases and J dropped 5 bases, with 18 bases sitting between them. This chain's CDR3 is CASSPQGGAVDQPQHF. In DNA, the CDR3 is TGTGCCAGCAGCCCCCAGGGAGGGGCGGTGGATCAGCCCCAGCATTTT.

This clone appeared a few times. The V gene is TRBV11-3, the J gene TRBJ2-5; 10 bases agree with TRBD2. CDR3 size: 14 residues. Germline V gives CDR1 SGHNT, CDR2 YENEEA. The V and J ends lost 6 bases and 1 base, in that order; junction bases with no gene match: 2. CDR3 loop: CASSRTSGQETQYF. For the CDR3, the DNA is TGTGCCAGCAGTCGGACTAGCGGCCAAGAGACCCAGTACTTC.

This chain joins TRBV6-1 and TRBJ2-1; TRBD1 matches 8 bases. From germline, CDR1 is MNHNS and CDR2 SASEGT. V was pared by 4 bases and J by 3 bases, with 11 bases of the junction left unmatched. The CDR3 is 17 amino acids. The CDR3 reads CASSVPPGTGLYNEQFF. In DNA, the CDR3 is TGTGCCAGCAGTGTGCCCCCCGGGACAGGACTCTACAATGAGCAGTTCTTC.

The table lists this clone with a few counts. The chain joins TRBV24-1 to TRBJ2-7; no definite D call. With 1 base removed from V and 3 bases from J, the gap between germline ends came to 12 bases. The V gene's germline CDR1 is KGHDR and CDR2 SFDVKD. The CDR3 extends over 15 amino acids. This CDR3 reads CATSDLIIDHYEQYF. The CDR3 bases are TGTGCCACCAGTGATTTAATAATAGATCACTACGAGCAGTACTTC.

The J gene is TRBJ1-2, the V gene TRBV6-5, with 7 bases lining up with TRBD1. The germline V gene has CDR1 MNHEY and CDR2 SVGAGI. The ends lost 11 bases at V and 5 bases at J; junction bases unmatched: 11. CDR3 size: 13 residues. The CDR3 coding sequence is TGTGCCCGCGGGTCAGGGGGAAGGTATGGCTACACCTTC. Translating gives CARGSGGRYGYTF.

The chain uses TRBV10-3 and TRBJ2-3; D unclear. Deletions cut 3 bases from V and 6 bases from J, with 4 bases between. The CDR3 is made up of 11 amino acids. Germline lookup yields CDR1 ENHRY and CDR2 SYGVKD. In nucleotides, the CDR3 is TGTGCCATCAGTGACTTGGATACGCAGTATTTT. It is translated as CAISDLDTQYF.

This clone was seen a few times. The CDR3 DNA sequence: TGTGCCAGCAGCCTCAGACCCTCGGGTACCTATAGCAATCAGCCCCAGCATTTT. Residues: CASSLRPSGTYSNQPQHF. The J gene is TRBJ1-5, the V gene TRBV7-2; D unresolved. Germline V gene data show CDR1 as SGHTA and CDR2 as FQGNSA. V was clipped by 5 bases and J by 0 bases, with 20 bases between them. This CDR3 region has 18 residues. Together with reference TRBV7-2 and TRBJ1-5, the CDR3 gives the full variable domain: GAGVSQSPSNKVTEKGKDVELRCDPISGHTALYWYRQSLGQGLEFLIYFQGNSAPDKSGLPSDRFSAERTGGSVSTLTIQRTQQEDSAVYLCASSLRPSGTYSNQPQHFGDGTRLSIL.

The V and J genes are TRBV13 and TRBJ2-1, with 11 bases identical to TRBD1. Trimming removed 1 base from V and 2 bases from J; junction bases left unmatched: 1. The CDR3 is made up of 16 amino acids. CDR1 and CDR2 (germline): PRHDT, FYEKMQ (reference sequence). CDR3 DNA: TGTGCCAGCAGCTTAGAGGGACAGGGGGCCTACAATGAGCAGTTCTTC. It codes for CASSLEGQGAYNEQFF.

The chain combines TRBV13 with TRBJ2-7; 8 nucleotides line up with TRBD2. J was trimmed by 3 bases and V by 4 bases; bases with no gene match: 11. The V gene's germline CDR1 is PRHDT and CDR2 FYEKMQ (reference sequence). This CDR3 region has 16 residues. The chain's CDR3 is CASSSDNGRGGYEQYF. The CDR3 bases are TGTGCCAGCAGCTCGGATAACGGGAGGGGGGGCTACGAGCAGTACTTC.

CDR3 loop: CAISEIWRQAPNTGELFF. The CDR3 DNA sequence: TGTGCCATCAGTGAGATTTGGCGACAGGCGCCGAACACCGGGGAGCTGTTTTTT. The chain links TRBV10-3 to TRBJ2-2; D is perhaps TRBD1 (6 bases). The CDR3 has 18 residues. Germline-derived CDR1 and CDR2 are ENHRY and SYGVKD. V lost 2 bases and J lost 0, with 16 bases in between.

This chain joins TRBV9 and TRBJ2-7, with D perhaps TRBD2 (6 bases). This CDR3 is 12 amino acids long. CDR1 SGDLS and CDR2 YYNGEE come from the germline V gene. The germline V and J ends were trimmed by 7 bases and 0 bases, with 8 bases remaining between them. Here the CDR3 DNA reads TGTGCCAGCGCGGGACTCTCCTACGAGCAGTACTTC. Its protein product is CASAGLSYEQYF.

J is TRBJ1-3 and V is TRBV9, with D maybe TRBD1 (5 bases). The CDR3 is 16 amino acids. The germline CDR1 and CDR2 sequences are SGDLS and YYNGEE. Trimming took off 5 bases at V and 0 bases at J, with 15 bases between the two ends. CDR3 nucleotide sequence: TGTGCCAGCAGTATAAGTGGACAAATCTCTGGAAACACCATATATTTT. Amino acids: CASSISGQISGNTIYF.

The rearrangement links TRBV30 to TRBJ2-3; 9 bases are a match to TRBD1. V dropped 5 bases and J dropped 1; count of bases not matched to a gene: 4. The CDR3 is 14 residues long. Germline lookup yields CDR1 GTSNPN and CDR2 SVGIG (reference sequence). The CDR3 nucleotides read TGTGCCTGGGACAGGGACAGGGGCACAGATACGCAGTATTTT. This gives the protein CAWDRDRGTDTQYF.

This clone was observed a single time. The chain uses TRBV7-3 and TRBJ2-1, with D possibly being TRBD2 (5 bases). The germline V and J ends were trimmed by 2 bases and 2 bases, with 16 bases remaining between them. Per germline, CDR1 SGHTA and CDR2 FQGTGA. The CDR3 is 17 residues long. The CDR3 protein is CASSLGQAEYTYNEQFF. CDR3 nucleotide sequence: TGTGCCAGCAGCTTAGGGCAAGCGGAGTATACCTACAATGAGCAGTTCTTC.

The chain links TRBV19 to TRBJ2-3; TRBD2 matches at 7 bases. Germline CDR1 is LNHDA and CDR2 is SQIVND (reference sequence). V dropped 7 bases and J dropped 2; count of bases not matched to a gene: 3. This CDR3 is 13 amino acids long. The CDR3 nucleotides are TGTGCCAGTACTAGCGGACACACAGATACGCAGTATTTT. Translating gives CASTSGHTDTQYF.

The rearrangement links TRBV4-3 to TRBJ2-1; TRBD2 agrees at 8 bases. The CDR3 is 17 amino acids. Trimming took 0 bases from V and 8 from J; bases not matched to a gene: 12. CDR1 is LGHNA, CDR2 YSLEER, per germline. The CDR3 protein is CASSQDGWREDGDEQFF. The CDR3 nucleotides read TGCGCCAGCAGCCAAGATGGCTGGCGGGAGGATGGCGATGAGCAGTTCTTC.

This clone occurred a few times. This sequence joins TRBV3-1 (or the pseudogene TRBV3-2) and TRBJ2-2; possible D gene TRBD1, 7 bases. Trimming left V 0 bases short and J 3 bases short, with 23 bases between. Germline CDR1 LGHDT, CDR2 YNNKEL (reference sequence). The CDR3 spans 20 residues. DNA of the CDR3: TGTGCCAGCAGCCAAGATTCATGGGGGGTGGTTACAGGGGACACCGGGGAGCTGTTTTTT. This encodes CASSQDSWGVVTGDTGELFF.

Notes on this clone: The same CDR3 is also encoded by other DNA sequences in this sample. Here the CDR3 DNA reads TGTGCCTGGAGTGTAGGGCGGGGTGTTGGGCAGTACTTC. Translated: CAWSVGRGVGQYF. The rearrangement uses TRBV30 and TRBJ2-7, with a weak D call TRBD2 (6 bases). Trimming cost V 0 bases and J 9 bases, with 15 bases left between them. Germline V gene sequence: CDR1 GTSNPN, CDR2 SVGIG (reference sequence). The CDR3 length is 13 residues. Complete variable domain (other parts from reference TRBV30 and TRBJ2-7): SQTIHQWPATLVQPVGSPLSLECTVEGTSNPNLYWYRQAAGRGLQLLFYSVGIGQISSEVPQNLSASRPQDRQFILSSKKLLLSDSGFYLCAWSVGRGVGQYFGPGTRLTVT.

J is TRBJ1-2 and V is TRBV12-3 or TRBV12-4, with D maybe TRBD1 (5 bases). V was shortened by 3 bases and J by 6 bases, with 11 bases between the two germline ends. CDR3 length equals 13 residues. The chain's CDR3 is CASSFRQGNGYTF. The CDR3 DNA reads TGTGCCAGCAGTTTTCGGCAGGGAAATGGCTACACCTTC.

This chain connects TRBV7-8 to TRBJ1-1; 8 bases are shared with TRBD1. V shed 5 bases, J shed 0 bases, and the junction held 5 bases outside the gene matches. Germline V gene sequence: CDR1 SGHVS, CDR2 FQNEAQ. This CDR3 is built from 15 residues. The CDR3 region has the DNA TGTGCCAGCAGCCTAAGGGACAGGATGAACACTGAAGCTTTCTTT. As protein: CASSLRDRMNTEAFF. Full variable domain (rest looked up from reference TRBV7-8 and TRBJ1-1): GAGVSQSPRYKVAKRGQDVALRCDPISGHVSLFWYQQALGQGPEFLTYFQNEAQLDKSGLPSDRFFAERPEGSVSTLKIQRTQQEDSAVYLCASSLRDRMNTEAFFGQGTRLTVV.

V gene TRBV4-3 combines with J gene TRBJ2-1; D call uncertain. The CDR3 is made up of 12 amino acids. V dropped 4 bases and J dropped 8 bases, with 9 bases sitting between them. CDR1 is LGHNA, CDR2 YSLEER, per germline. CDR3 residues: CASSPARDEQFF. The CDR3 DNA reads as TGCGCCAGCAGCCCGGCCCGGGATGAGCAGTTCTTC.